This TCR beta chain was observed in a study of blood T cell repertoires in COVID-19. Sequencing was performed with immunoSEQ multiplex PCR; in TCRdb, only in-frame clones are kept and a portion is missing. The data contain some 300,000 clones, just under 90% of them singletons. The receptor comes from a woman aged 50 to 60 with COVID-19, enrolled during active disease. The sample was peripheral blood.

CDR3 residues: CASSRGGIGGKLFF. For the CDR3, the DNA is TGTGCCAGCAGCCGGGGGGGCATTGGTGGAAAACTGTTTTTT. This chain joins TRBV6-5 and TRBJ1-4; D may be TRBD1 (6 bases). The germline V and J ends were trimmed by 6 bases and 10 bases, with 18 bases remaining between them. Germline V gene data show CDR1 as MNHEY and CDR2 as SVGAGI. This CDR3 has 14 amino acids.